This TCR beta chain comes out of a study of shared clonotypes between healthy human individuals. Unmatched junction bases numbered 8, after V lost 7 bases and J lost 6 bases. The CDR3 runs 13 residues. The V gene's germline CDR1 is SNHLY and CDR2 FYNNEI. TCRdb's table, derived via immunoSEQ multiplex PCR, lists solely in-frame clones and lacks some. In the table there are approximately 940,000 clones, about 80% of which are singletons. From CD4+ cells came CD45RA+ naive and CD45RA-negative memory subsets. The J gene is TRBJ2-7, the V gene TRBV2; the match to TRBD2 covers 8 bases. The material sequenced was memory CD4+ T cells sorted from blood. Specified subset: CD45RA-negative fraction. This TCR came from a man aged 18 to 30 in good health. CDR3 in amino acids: CASTTGGRLEQYF. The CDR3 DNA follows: TGTGCCAGCACGACGGGGGGGCGACTCGAGCAGTACTTC.